The sequence of this T cell receptor beta chain was determined in a study of blood T cells in healthy people across ages. Background on the study: With template switching, about one barcoded beta molecule was captured per two T cells.

V was shortened by 6 bases and J by 8 bases, with 20 bases between the two germline ends. The CDR3 is 15 residues long. The study recruited healthy Caucasian donors from Russia who were aged roughly 6 to 95. Total RNA extraction produced at least 5.5 micrograms (per sample) for the study. A J-beta primer mix and a sample-barcoded 5' primer were used in a second PCR of roughly 6 to 11 cycles. TCRdb recomputed calls from the 5' RACE reads with MiXCR, one row per CDR3 protein. The profile covers fewer than 1,200,000 distinct CDR3 sequences, with about 23% appearing a single time and approximately 0.79% taken by the ten largest. The same sample was also studied in work on T cells of mothers and their children.

This sequence joins TRBV12-3 or TRBV12-4 and TRBJ2-1, with D unresolved. The receptor's source is a girl aged 2 to 9 in good health. Sequencing input: blood. CDR3 sequence reads: CASSRDVSVLDEQFF. The CDR3 DNA follows: TGTGCCAGCAGCCGCGATGTATCTGTTTTGGATGAGCAGTTCTTC.